This TCR beta chain was observed in a study of HIV-infected patients and healthy controls. The germline gives CDR1 SGHDN, CDR2 FVKESK. CDR3 size: 14 residues. The V and J ends lost 2 bases and 7 bases, in that order; junction bases with no gene match: 3. This clonotype turned up a few times. TCRdb analysed the 5' RACE reads with MiXCR anew, one entry per CDR3 protein. The profile shows roughly 70,000 distinct CDR3 sequences, roughly a sixth of them singletons. The sample comprised CD4+ T cells from blood. The sequence derives from a human donor in good health. The rearrangement joins TRBV14 to TRBJ2-1, with TRBD1 matching over 9 bases. This CDR3 reads CASSQWTGDNEQFF. CDR3 coding DNA: TGTGCCAGCAGCCAATGGACAGGGGATAATGAGCAGTTCTTC.